Below are 6 T cell receptor beta chains sequenced from a single sample in a study of blood T cell repertoires in COVID-19. Measured with immunoSEQ multiplex PCR; TCRdb has only the in-frame clones, and not every one. The top ten hold 4% to 5% of the sample, which has about 250,000 clones, 89% seen once. The sequenced sample was peripheral blood. These receptors were taken from a woman in her 40s who had recovered from COVID-19.

The chain links TRBV7-2 to TRBJ2-5, with D tentatively TRBD2 (5 bases). This CDR3 contains 14 residues. Germline values: CDR1 SGHTA, CDR2 FQGNSA. Trimming removed 2 bases at V and 1 base at J, with 8 bases between. The CDR3 reads CASSLSGSQETQYF. DNA for the CDR3: TGTGCCAGCAGCTTATCGGGAAGCCAAGAGACCCAGTACTTC.

The chain links TRBV30 to TRBJ1-2, with D possibly matching TRBD1 (5 bases). V was pared by 3 bases and J by 5 bases, with 13 bases between. The CDR3 is made up of 13 amino acids. Germline V gene lookup returns CDR1 GTSNPN and CDR2 SVGIG (reference sequence). CDR3 sequence: CAWSQGEGYGYTF. As DNA, the CDR3 is TGTGCCTGGAGCCAAGGGGAGGGTTATGGCTACACCTTC.

The chain employs TRBV7-3 and TRBJ2-2, with 8 bases aligning to TRBD1. CDR3 length: 15 residues. Germline CDR1 SGHTA, CDR2 FQGTGA. V shed 5 bases and J 5 bases; nucleotides not matched to a gene: 7. The CDR3 region is CASSQTGDGTGELFF. Written as DNA, the CDR3 is TGTGCCAGCAGCCAGACAGGGGATGGGACCGGGGAGCTGTTTTTT.

This clone appeared a single time. This chain links TRBV28 with TRBJ2-7; D is possibly TRBD2 (6 bases). The CDR3 loop spans 16 amino acids. CDR1 MDHEN and CDR2 SYDVKM come from the germline V gene. V was clipped by 7 bases and J by 3 bases, with 22 bases between them. CDR3 DNA: TGTGCCAGCATGGGAACCGGGGCCGGAGGGTTCTACGAGCAGTACTTC. Encoded protein: CASMGTGAGGFYEQYF.

This chain joins TRBV15 and TRBJ2-1, with 7 nucleotides matching TRBD1. CDR3 length: 16 residues. V was clipped by 3 bases and J by 5 bases; unmatched bases: 10. Germline V CDR1 and CDR2: LNHNV, YYDKDF (reference sequence). The CDR3 reads CATSSVRDRGDNEQFF. The CDR3 nucleotides read TGTGCCACCAGCAGTGTCCGGGACAGAGGCGACAATGAGCAGTTCTTC.

V is TRBV9 and J is TRBJ2-1; 14 nucleotides line up with TRBD2. Trimming took 4 bases from V and 4 from J; bases not matched to a gene: 10. Germline V gives CDR1 SGDLS, CDR2 YYNGEE. This CDR3 spans 18 amino acids. CDR3 in amino acids: CASSTGTSGRGGYNEQFF. Written as DNA, the CDR3 is TGTGCCAGCAGCACCGGGACTAGCGGGAGAGGGGGGTACAATGAGCAGTTCTTC. The entire variable domain, with the rest obtained from reference TRBV9 and TRBJ2-1, is as follows: DSGVTQTPKHLITATGQRVTLRCSPRSGDLSVYWYQQSLDQGLQFLIQYYNGEERAKGNILERFSAQQFPDLHSELNLSSLELGDSALYFCASSTGTSGRGGYNEQFFGPGTRLTVL.